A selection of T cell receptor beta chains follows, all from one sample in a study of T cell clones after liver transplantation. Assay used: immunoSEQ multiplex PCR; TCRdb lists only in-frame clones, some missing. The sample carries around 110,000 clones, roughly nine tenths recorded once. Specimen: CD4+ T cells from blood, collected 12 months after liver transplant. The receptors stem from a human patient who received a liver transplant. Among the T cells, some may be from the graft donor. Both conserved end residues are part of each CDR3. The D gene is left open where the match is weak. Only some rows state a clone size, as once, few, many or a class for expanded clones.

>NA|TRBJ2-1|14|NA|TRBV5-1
TGCGCCAGCAGCTTGGTGAGTCCGACAACCGAGCAGTTCTTC
CASSLVSPTTEQFF
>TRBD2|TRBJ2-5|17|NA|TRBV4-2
TGTGCCAGCAGCCAGGATCCCTTGATAGCGGGAGTTGAGACCCAGTACTTC
CASSQDPLIAGVETQYF
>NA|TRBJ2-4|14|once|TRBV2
TGTGCCAGCAAAGAGGACCGAGCCAAAAACATTCAGTACTTC
CASKEDRAKNIQYF
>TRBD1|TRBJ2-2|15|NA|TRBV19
TGTGCCAGTAGCGAACAGGGGGCGGTCACCGGGGAGCTGTTTTTT
CASSEQGAVTGELFF
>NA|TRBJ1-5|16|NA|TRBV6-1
TGTGCCAGCAGTGAAGCGAGGGCAGGGTTTAATCAGCCCCAGCATTTT
CASSEARAGFNQPQHF
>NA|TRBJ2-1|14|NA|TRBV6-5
TGTGCCAGCAGTTACTCGGAAGCGGGTCGGGGAAAGTTCTTC
CASSYSEAGRGKFF
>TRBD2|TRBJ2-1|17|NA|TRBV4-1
TGCGCCAGCAGCCGAGGGGGACTAGCGGTCCTAGGCAATGAGCAGTTCTTC
CASSRGGLAVLGNEQFF
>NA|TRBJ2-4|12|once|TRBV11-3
TGTGCCAGCAGCTTCTCTAGAAACATTCAGTACTTC
CASSFSRNIQYF
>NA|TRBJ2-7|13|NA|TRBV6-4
TGTGCCAGCAGCACCGAAGGAGGCGGCGAGCAGTACTTC
CASSTEGGGEQYF
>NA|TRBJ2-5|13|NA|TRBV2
TGTGCCAGCAGTGGCCAGGGCCAAGAGACCCAGTACTTC
CASSGQGQETQYF
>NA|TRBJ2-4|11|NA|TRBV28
TGTGCCAGCAGGGCCGAAAACATTCAGTACTTC
CASRAENIQYF
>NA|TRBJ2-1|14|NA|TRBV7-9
TGTGCCAGCAGCTTGAGCTTACGGGACAATGAGCAGTTCTTC
CASSLSLRDNEQFF
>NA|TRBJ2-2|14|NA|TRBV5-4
TGTGCCAGCAGTAACAGGGGAGGGACCGGGGAGCTGTTTTTT
CASSNRGGTGELFF
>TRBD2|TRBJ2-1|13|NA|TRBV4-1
TGCGCCAGCAGCCAAGCTGGGACTAGCCAGCAGTTCTTC
CASSQAGTSQQFF
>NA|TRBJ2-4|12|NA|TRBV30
TGTGCCTGGAGTGGTGACCAAAACATTCAGTACTTC
CAWSGDQNIQYF
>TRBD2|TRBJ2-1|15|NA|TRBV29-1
TGCAGCGTTGAGAAATACGAGGGAGGGCTCAATGAGCAGTTCTTC
CSVEKYEGGLNEQFF
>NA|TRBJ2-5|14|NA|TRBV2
TGTGCCAGCAGTAAGGACGGTGGGGGCCAGACCCAGTACTTC
CASSKDGGGQTQYF
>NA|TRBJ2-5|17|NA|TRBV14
TGTGCCAGCAGCCCAGTCTCCGGGACACCGATAAGGGGGACCCAGTACTTC
CASSPVSGTPIRGTQYF